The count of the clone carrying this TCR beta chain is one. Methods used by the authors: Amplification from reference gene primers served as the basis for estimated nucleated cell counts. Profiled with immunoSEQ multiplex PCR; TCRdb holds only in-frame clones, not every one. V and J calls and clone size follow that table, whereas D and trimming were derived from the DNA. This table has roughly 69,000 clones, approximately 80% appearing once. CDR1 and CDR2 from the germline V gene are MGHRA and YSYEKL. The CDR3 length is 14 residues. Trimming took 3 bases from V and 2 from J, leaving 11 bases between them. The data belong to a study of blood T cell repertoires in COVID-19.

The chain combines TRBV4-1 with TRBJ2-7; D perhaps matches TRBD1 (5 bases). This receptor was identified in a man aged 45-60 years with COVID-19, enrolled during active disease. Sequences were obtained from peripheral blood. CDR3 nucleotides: TGCGCCAGCAGCCACCGTCCGACAGCCTACGAGCAGTACTTC. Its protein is CASSHRPTAYEQYF.